The rows below give T cell receptor beta chains drawn from one sample of a study of T cell responses to AZD1222 COVID-19 vaccine. The protocol was immunoSEQ multiplex PCR, while the TCRdb copy is restricted to in-frame clones and leaves out a portion. The data show 130,000 to 150,000 clones, with approximately 89% seen just once and roughly 1.5% held by the top ten. The sample in question was peripheral blood, obtained 28 days after the second AZD1222 dose. The receptors shown here come from an adult who received the AZD1222 COVID-19 vaccine. Both conserved end residues are part of each CDR3. Each record gives: J gene, clone size, D gene, V gene, CDR3 length, CDR3 DNA, CDR3 protein. D genes are given only for firm matches. Clone size is stated in some rows and not others, as once, few, many or a class when expanded.

J gene: TRBJ1-1; clone size: .; D gene: .; V gene: TRBV6-4; CDR3 length: 12; CDR3 DNA: TGTGCCAGCAGTGGGGGTGGGACTGAAGCTTTCTTT; CDR3 protein: CASSGGGTEAFF
J gene: TRBJ1-4; clone size: .; D gene: TRBD1; V gene: TRBV30; CDR3 length: 16; CDR3 DNA: TGTGCCTGGAGGAGGGCGGGGGACAGGGGGGTTGAAAAACTGTTTTTT; CDR3 protein: CAWRRAGDRGVEKLFF
J gene: TRBJ1-5; clone size: once; D gene: .; V gene: TRBV4-3; CDR3 length: 13; CDR3 DNA: TGCGCCAGCAGCCAGCTGGGCGGTCAGCCCCAGCATTTT; CDR3 protein: CASSQLGGQPQHF
J gene: TRBJ1-5; clone size: few; D gene: .; V gene: TRBV15; CDR3 length: 14; CDR3 DNA: TGTGCCGCTGCGGGGGACTATAGCAATCAGCCCCAGCATTTT; CDR3 protein: CAAAGDYSNQPQHF
J gene: TRBJ1-2; clone size: .; D gene: .; V gene: TRBV19; CDR3 length: 15; CDR3 DNA: TGTGCCAGTAGTGAGGGGGGGGTCCAGGGACGTGGCTACACCTTC; CDR3 protein: CASSEGGVQGRGYTF
J gene: TRBJ1-2; clone size: .; D gene: .; V gene: TRBV24-1; CDR3 length: 13; CDR3 DNA: TGTGCCACCAGTGACCCTTGGGGCGATGGCTACACCTTC; CDR3 protein: CATSDPWGDGYTF
J gene: TRBJ1-5; clone size: .; D gene: TRBD1; V gene: TRBV28; CDR3 length: 15; CDR3 DNA: TGTGCCAGCAGGTCAGGGGGCTTGGGCAATCAGCCCCAGCATTTT; CDR3 protein: CASRSGGLGNQPQHF
J gene: TRBJ2-7; clone size: .; D gene: TRBD1; V gene: TRBV5-4; CDR3 length: 15; CDR3 DNA: TGTGCCAGCAGCTCCCGGGACAGGGGTTTCTACGAGCAGTACTTC; CDR3 protein: CASSSRDRGFYEQYF
J gene: TRBJ2-2; clone size: .; D gene: .; V gene: TRBV9; CDR3 length: 18; CDR3 DNA: TGTGCCAGCAGCATGAGCGGCGCCGGGGCCGCGAACACCGGGGAGCTGTTTTTT; CDR3 protein: CASSMSGAGAANTGELFF
J gene: TRBJ2-5; clone size: .; D gene: .; V gene: TRBV28; CDR3 length: 13; CDR3 DNA: TGTGCCGTAGGGACCGCGGGCCAAGAGACCCAGTACTTC; CDR3 protein: CAVGTAGQETQYF
J gene: TRBJ2-7; clone size: .; D gene: .; V gene: TRBV6-2/TRBV6-3; CDR3 length: 12; CDR3 DNA: TGTGCCAGCAGTCCGAACGCGGTCGAGCAGTACTTC; CDR3 protein: CASSPNAVEQYF
J gene: TRBJ2-1; clone size: .; D gene: TRBD2; V gene: TRBV7-2; CDR3 length: 18; CDR3 DNA: TGTGCCAGCAGCTTAAGAACGAAGGTGCGGGAGTCCTACAATGAGCAGTTCTTC; CDR3 protein: CASSLRTKVRESYNEQFF
J gene: TRBJ1-3; clone size: .; D gene: TRBD1; V gene: TRBV5-8; CDR3 length: 16; CDR3 DNA: TGTGCCAGCAGCTCGGGATGGACAGGGTTCGTGGACACCATATATTTT; CDR3 protein: CASSSGWTGFVDTIYF
J gene: TRBJ2-5; clone size: .; D gene: TRBD1; V gene: TRBV5-1; CDR3 length: 14; CDR3 DNA: TGCGCCAGCAGCCCGGACGACAGGGGACAGACCCAGTACTTC; CDR3 protein: CASSPDDRGQTQYF
J gene: TRBJ1-6; clone size: .; D gene: .; V gene: TRBV10-3; CDR3 length: 21; CDR3 DNA: TGTGCCATCAGTGATCAAGTAGGGACGCAGGTCCTCGGGAGGCATAATTCACCCCTCCACTTT; CDR3 protein: CAISDQVGTQVLGRHNSPLHF
J gene: TRBJ2-7; clone size: .; D gene: .; V gene: TRBV13; CDR3 length: 12; CDR3 DNA: TGTGCCAGCAGCCCCCGCTCGGGAGAGCAGTACTTC; CDR3 protein: CASSPRSGEQYF
J gene: TRBJ2-3; clone size: .; D gene: TRBD2; V gene: TRBV10-3; CDR3 length: 16; CDR3 DNA: TGTGCCATCAGTGAGTATCTAGCGGGAGGCACAGATACGCAGTATTTT; CDR3 protein: CAISEYLAGGTDTQYF
J gene: TRBJ1-6; clone size: .; D gene: .; V gene: TRBV6-5; CDR3 length: 16; CDR3 DNA: TGTGCCAGCAGTTACTCTCGGGCACTTCGTAATTCACCCCTCCACTTT; CDR3 protein: CASSYSRALRNSPLHF
J gene: TRBJ2-3; clone size: .; D gene: TRBD1; V gene: TRBV11-2; CDR3 length: 16; CDR3 DNA: TGTGCCAGCACCCCTCGGCCGACAGGGGACACAGATACGCAGTATTTT; CDR3 protein: CASTPRPTGDTDTQYF
J gene: TRBJ2-7; clone size: .; D gene: .; V gene: TRBV6-2/TRBV6-3; CDR3 length: 13; CDR3 DNA: TGTGCCAGCAGTTACGACAGGAGTTACGAGCAGTACTTC; CDR3 protein: CASSYDRSYEQYF
J gene: TRBJ2-5; clone size: .; D gene: .; V gene: TRBV6-5; CDR3 length: 11; CDR3 DNA: TGTGCCAGCAGTTACGGAGAGACCCAGTACTTC; CDR3 protein: CASSYGETQYF
J gene: TRBJ2-2; clone size: .; D gene: TRBD2; V gene: TRBV5-4; CDR3 length: 15; CDR3 DNA: TGTGCCAGCAGCTTCGGGACTAGCAGGACCGGGGAGCTGTTTTTT; CDR3 protein: CASSFGTSRTGELFF
J gene: TRBJ2-1; clone size: .; D gene: .; V gene: TRBV11-2; CDR3 length: 15; CDR3 DNA: TGTGCCAGCAGCTCGGTCCGGGGGACCTACAATGAGCAGTTCTTC; CDR3 protein: CASSSVRGTYNEQFF
J gene: TRBJ1-5; clone size: once; D gene: .; V gene: TRBV19; CDR3 length: 13; CDR3 DNA: TGTGCCAGTAGTCCGGACACGAGCCAGCCCCAGCATTTT; CDR3 protein: CASSPDTSQPQHF
J gene: TRBJ1-2; clone size: .; D gene: TRBD1; V gene: TRBV28; CDR3 length: 15; CDR3 DNA: TGTGCCAGCAGTAACCTGGGACAGGGTAACTATGGCTACACCTTC; CDR3 protein: CASSNLGQGNYGYTF
J gene: TRBJ2-7; clone size: .; D gene: TRBD2; V gene: TRBV4-2; CDR3 length: 15; CDR3 DNA: TGTGCCAGCAGCCAAGAAAGCGGGGGGTCCTACGAGCAGTACTTC; CDR3 protein: CASSQESGGSYEQYF
J gene: TRBJ2-3; clone size: .; D gene: .; V gene: TRBV7-2; CDR3 length: 15; CDR3 DNA: TGTGCCAGCAGCTTAGAAGGGGTGTTCACAGATACGCAGTATTTT; CDR3 protein: CASSLEGVFTDTQYF
J gene: TRBJ1-5; clone size: few; D gene: TRBD1; V gene: TRBV12-3/TRBV12-4; CDR3 length: 13; CDR3 DNA: TGTGCCAGCCGAGGGGGCGGACATCAGCCCCAGCATTTT; CDR3 protein: CASRGGGHQPQHF
J gene: TRBJ2-2; clone size: .; D gene: .; V gene: TRBV11-3; CDR3 length: 15; CDR3 DNA: TGTGCCAGCAGCAACAGTACCGGGAACACCGGGGAGCTGTTTTTT; CDR3 protein: CASSNSTGNTGELFF
J gene: TRBJ2-6; clone size: .; D gene: .; V gene: TRBV29-1; CDR3 length: 14; CDR3 DNA: TGCAGCGTCCGCGAAACAAGGGGGGCCAACGTCCTGACTTTC; CDR3 protein: CSVRETRGANVLTF
J gene: TRBJ1-2; clone size: .; D gene: .; V gene: TRBV4-1; CDR3 length: 12; CDR3 DNA: TGCGCCAGCAGCGCTCCCGCCGATGGCTACACCTTC; CDR3 protein: CASSAPADGYTF
J gene: TRBJ2-1; clone size: once; D gene: TRBD2; V gene: TRBV5-1; CDR3 length: 16; CDR3 DNA: TGCGCCAGCAGCTTGGGGGCTAGCGGAGGATACAATGAGCAGTTCTTC; CDR3 protein: CASSLGASGGYNEQFF